Shown below are 3 T cell receptor beta chains from a single sample sequenced in a study of cytomegalovirus exposure and HLA in healthy donors. Clones were sequenced by immunoSEQ multiplex PCR, and TCRdb holds only the in-frame ones, with some missing. The repertoire has just under 150,000 clones, approximately 86% of them found once; the top ten carry 3.5% to 5.5%. Sequencing input: PBMCs. These receptors originate from a man aged 18 to 35 in good health and CMV-seropositive.

The chain links TRBV4-1 to TRBJ2-5; 9 bases agree with TRBD2. Looked up from germline, CDR1 is MGHRA and CDR2 is YSYEKL. V was pared by 3 bases and J by 4 bases, with 6 bases of the junction left unmatched. The CDR3 loop spans 15 amino acids. The CDR3 here is CASSQGLAEPETQYF. The DNA for the CDR3 is TGCGCCAGCAGCCAGGGACTAGCAGAACCAGAGACCCAGTACTTC.

The chain recombines TRBV11-2 with TRBJ2-7, with TRBD2 matching 12 bases. CDR3 length equals 17 residues. Trimming removed 2 bases from V and 0 bases from J; junction bases left unmatched: 5. Germline CDR1 SGHAT, CDR2 FQNNGV. CDR3 sequence reads: CASSLLLAGGSSYEQYF. The CDR3, as DNA: TGTGCCAGCAGCTTACTGCTAGCGGGGGGGAGCTCCTACGAGCAGTACTTC.

V usage is TRBV4-1 and J usage is TRBJ2-3, with 7 bases matching TRBD1. Germline lookup yields CDR1 MGHRA and CDR2 YSYEKL. The CDR3 consists of 16 residues. J was trimmed by 6 bases and V by 4 bases; bases with no gene match: 13. CDR3 DNA sequence: TGCGCCAGCAGCCCAGGGGGATCTGGGACAGCTGATACGCAGTATTTT. Its protein is CASSPGGSGTADTQYF.